This T cell receptor beta chain was profiled in a study of T cells after yellow fever vaccination. The wider study: Low-cell-number fractions underwent preparation using SMART-Seq v4 Ultra Low Input.

TCRdb analysed the 5' RACE reads with MiXCR anew, one entry per CDR3 protein. The sample lists under 300,000 distinct CDR3 sequences, 6.9% occurring once. At least ten counts were recorded for this clonotype. The CDR3 has 16 residues. Trimming at V came to 3 bases and at J to 7 bases, leaving 10 bases not matched to a gene. Germline V gives CDR1 DFQATT, CDR2 SNEGSKA (reference sequence). The chain joins TRBV20-1 to TRBJ2-3, with 13 bases that match TRBD2. This TCR was sampled from a man under 40 who received the YFV17D yellow fever vaccine. Sequenced material: CD4+ T cells sorted from PBMCs, taken 15 days after the yellow fever booster vaccination. For the CDR3, the DNA is TGCAGTGCTAGGGGGACTAGCGGGAACCACATCAATACGCAGTATTTT. This translates into CSARGTSGNHINTQYF.